These T cell receptor beta chains were read from a single sample in a study of cytomegalovirus exposure and HLA in healthy donors. Using immunoSEQ multiplex PCR, the repertoire was profiled, and TCRdb retains in-frame clones only, with some absent. Of under 200,000 clones in the sample, 84% were seen once. Sequenced sample: PBMCs. Receptor source: a man aged 50 to 59 in good health and CMV-seropositive. Each CDR3 is given with its conserved first and last residue. The D gene is left open where the match is weak. Part of the rows lack a size; the others show once, few, many or a class for expanded clones.

clone_size | j_call | v_call | d_call | cdr3_nt | cdr3_aa
- | TRBJ1-3 | TRBV5-1 | TRBD1 | TGCGCCAGCAGCCTGGGACAGGGGGGAAACACCATATATTTT | CASSLGQGGNTIYF
once | TRBJ2-5 | TRBV6-5 | - | TGTGCCAGCACCCCCAGTGGTAACCAAGAGACCCAGTACTTC | CASTPSGNQETQYF
- | TRBJ2-2 | TRBV5-1 | - | TGCGCCAGCAGCCTGACAGGGAACACCGGGGAGCTGTTTTTT | CASSLTGNTGELFF
- | TRBJ1-5 | TRBV5-1 | TRBD1 | TGCGCCAGCAGCCCGGACAGGGGGAATCAGCCCCAGCATTTT | CASSPDRGNQPQHF
once | TRBJ1-1 | TRBV9 | - | TGTGCCAGCAGCGTAGTACTTGCGGGGGTGAACACTGAAGCTTTCTTT | CASSVVLAGVNTEAFF
- | TRBJ2-1 | TRBV19 | - | TGTGCCAGTAGTATTTTTCCGGGTCTCAATGAGCAGTTCTTC | CASSIFPGLNEQFF
- | TRBJ1-2 | TRBV6-5 | TRBD1 | TGTGCCAGCAGTCAACAGGGGGCGCTGGGCTATGGCTACACCTTC | CASSQQGALGYGYTF
- | TRBJ1-1 | TRBV10-2 | TRBD1 | TGCGCCAGCAGTGAGATAAAGGGGACAGCGGACACTGAAGCTTTCTTT | CASSEIKGTADTEAFF
- | TRBJ2-7 | TRBV27 | - | TGTGCCAGCAGTCCCAGGGCAGGCGTAGCCTACGAGCAGTACTTC | CASSPRAGVAYEQYF
- | TRBJ2-1 | TRBV5-1 | - | TGCGCCAGCAGCTTGGGACTAGGGTTAAATGAGCAGTTCTTC | CASSLGLGLNEQFF
once | TRBJ1-1 | TRBV4-2 | - | TGTGCCAGCAGCCAAGATTCCGGGACACCTAACACTGAAGCTTTCTTT | CASSQDSGTPNTEAFF
once | TRBJ1-5 | TRBV7-8 | TRBD1 | TGTGCCAGCAGCTTTGGAAGACAGGGTCAGGAGAATCAGCCCCAGCATTTT | CASSFGRQGQENQPQHF
- | TRBJ2-7 | TRBV6-1 | - | TGTGCCAGCTCGATTTCGGGCAGGGAAAGGTACGAGCAGTACTTC | CASSISGRERYEQYF
- | TRBJ2-3 | TRBV15 | TRBD2 | TGTGCCACCCTAGCGGGAGGGCAAACAGATACGCAGTATTTT | CATLAGGQTDTQYF
- | TRBJ1-1 | TRBV29-1 | - | TGCAGCGGTGCTAGGGGCACTGAAGCTTTCTTT | CSGARGTEAFF
- | TRBJ2-3 | TRBV5-4 | TRBD1 | TGTGCCAGCAGCTCGACAGGGTCAGATACGCAGTATTTT | CASSSTGSDTQYF
- | TRBJ2-3 | TRBV6-4 | - | TGTGCCAGCAGCGCCCGGTACACAGATACGCAGTATTTT | CASSARYTDTQYF
- | TRBJ1-3 | TRBV5-5 | - | TGTGCCAGCAGCTTTAACAGTGGCTCTGGAAACACCATATATTTT | CASSFNSGSGNTIYF
- | TRBJ1-1 | TRBV29-1 | - | TGCAGCGTCATCTCTCCGGTTAACACTGAAGCTTTCTTT | CSVISPVNTEAFF
- | TRBJ1-4 | TRBV19 | - | TGTGCCACTTCCGACACCTTCAAACTCAATGAAAAACTGTTTTTT | CATSDTFKLNEKLFF
few | TRBJ2-7 | TRBV9 | TRBD2 | TGTGCCAGCAGCGATGGGACTAGCGGGGCCAACGAGCAGTACTTC | CASSDGTSGANEQYF
once | TRBJ2-5 | TRBV6-5 | - | TGTGCCAGCAGTTACTCGTATCAGGGATTGGAGACCCAGTACTTC | CASSYSYQGLETQYF
- | TRBJ1-2 | TRBV5-1 | - | TGCGCCAGCAGCGGGCAATCCTATGGCTACACCTTC | CASSGQSYGYTF
few | TRBJ1-4 | TRBV28 | TRBD1 | TGTGCCAGCAGTTTAACCGGGACAGGGGGGAAACTGTTTTTT | CASSLTGTGGKLFF
- | TRBJ2-5 | TRBV18 | - | TGTGCCAGCTCACACGGACAGAGCCAAGAGACCCAGTACTTC | CASSHGQSQETQYF
- | TRBJ1-6 | TRBV6-6 | TRBD1 | TGTGCCAGCAATGGGTCGGAAGGGGGCCCCAGCTTT | CASNGSEGGPSF
- | TRBJ1-1 | TRBV5-1 | - | TGCGCCAGCAGCTTGGATCAGGGGAGCACTGAAGCTTTCTTT | CASSLDQGSTEAFF
- | TRBJ2-1 | TRBV11-2 | TRBD2 | TGTGCCAGCGGTTCCCGACTAGCGGGGGTTATCGACAATGAGCAGTTCTTC | CASGSRLAGVIDNEQFF
few | TRBJ2-1 | TRBV2 | TRBD2 | TGTGCCAGCAGTGAAGCGAGGCTAGCGGGAACCAATGAGCAGTTCTTC | CASSEARLAGTNEQFF
- | TRBJ1-5 | TRBV19 | TRBD1 | TGTGCCAGTAGCCACGACAGGGGGAGCAATCAGCCCCAGCATTTT | CASSHDRGSNQPQHF
- | TRBJ2-1 | TRBV9 | TRBD1 | TGTGCCAGCAGCTCAAGACAGGGGGGTGAGCAGTTCTTC | CASSSRQGGEQFF
- | TRBJ2-3 | TRBV5-1 | TRBD2 | TGCGCCAGCAGCGCAACTAGCGGTCCTGGAGATACGCAGTATTTT | CASSATSGPGDTQYF
- | TRBJ1-2 | TRBV5-1 | TRBD1 | TGCGCCAGCACTTTGGACTCAGGGGGAACTAACTATGGCTACACCTTC | CASTLDSGGTNYGYTF
- | TRBJ1-3 | TRBV29-1 | - | TGCAGCGTTGCAGGGTCAGGAAACACCATATATTTT | CSVAGSGNTIYF
- | TRBJ1-6 | TRBV5-5 | TRBD1 | TGTGCCAGCAGCCTGGGACAGTTTAATTCACCCCTCCACTTT | CASSLGQFNSPLHF
- | TRBJ1-5 | TRBV6-1 | TRBD1 | TGTGCCAGCAAGACAGGGTTCGTCGGCAATCAGCCCCAGCATTTT | CASKTGFVGNQPQHF
few | TRBJ2-7 | TRBV10-2 | - | TGCGCCAGCAGTGAGCCCGGCAGGACCTACGAGCAGTACTTC | CASSEPGRTYEQYF
- | TRBJ1-1 | TRBV7-3 | - | TGTGCCAGCAGCTTAACCAGGGTGGGCACTGAAGCTTTCTTT | CASSLTRVGTEAFF
- | TRBJ1-2 | TRBV30 | TRBD1 | TGTGCCTGGACCACCGGGACAGAGAACTATGGCTACACCTTC | CAWTTGTENYGYTF
- | TRBJ2-7 | TRBV6-1 | - | TGTGCCAGCAGGGACAGCGAGCAGTACTTC | CASRDSEQYF
once | TRBJ1-5 | TRBV19 | TRBD1 | TGTGCCAGTAGTATGGGGACAGGGGGAAATCAGCCCCAGCATTTT | CASSMGTGGNQPQHF
few | TRBJ2-3 | TRBV6-5 | - | TGTGCCAGCAGCCCGGCCTCGGGGACAGATACGCAGTATTTT | CASSPASGTDTQYF
once | TRBJ1-1 | TRBV7-2 | - | TGTGCCAGCAGCTTAGGCGGGGGGCTTGGTAACACTGAAGCTTTCTTT | CASSLGGGLGNTEAFF
- | TRBJ2-1 | TRBV6-6 | TRBD2 | TGTGCCAGCAGTTATGCTGCGGGAGGAACTGAGCAGTTCTTC | CASSYAAGGTEQFF
- | TRBJ1-1 | TRBV6-1 | - | TGTGCCAGCAGTACAGGTCAGGAGACTGAAGCTTTCTTT | CASSTGQETEAFF
- | TRBJ2-5 | TRBV2 | - | TGTGCCAGCGCCCGAGTGGTGAGGTCCCTAGGACAGATCAAACAAGAGACCCAGTACTTC | CASARVVRSLGQIKQETQYF
- | TRBJ2-1 | TRBV7-9 | - | TGTGCCAGCAGCTTCTTAATAGGGGGGGGTTTATCCTACAATGAGCAGTTCTTC | CASSFLIGGGLSYNEQFF
- | TRBJ2-1 | TRBV6-5 | - | TGTGCCAGCAGGTTTCCGGGACTGGTGGGTGAGCAGTTCTTC | CASRFPGLVGEQFF
- | TRBJ1-3 | TRBV9 | - | TGTGCCAGCAGCGTAGGACAGCAGACCTTATATTTT | CASSVGQQTLYF
- | TRBJ2-1 | TRBV14 | TRBD2 | TGTGCCAGCAGCCAAGGGACTAGCGGGAGGGATTTGGTAAATGAGCAGTTCTTC | CASSQGTSGRDLVNEQFF
- | TRBJ2-1 | TRBV9 | - | TGTGCCAGCAGCGCACCGGATGCGGGCTCCTACAATGAGCAGTTCTTC | CASSAPDAGSYNEQFF
- | TRBJ1-2 | TRBV2 | TRBD1 | TGTGCCAGCAGTCCCGGACAGGCCTATGGCTACACCTTC | CASSPGQAYGYTF
- | TRBJ1-1 | TRBV7-3 | TRBD1 | TGTGCCAGCAGCTTAAGTGGTCCGGCAGGGGGCACTGAAGCTTTCTTT | CASSLSGPAGGTEAFF
once | TRBJ1-6 | TRBV27 | - | TGTGCCAGCAGTTTATCGATCGAGAGCTCCTATAATTCACCCCTCCACTTT | CASSLSIESSYNSPLHF
- | TRBJ2-5 | TRBV5-1 | TRBD2 | TGCGCCAGCAGCTCACAACTAGCGGGGGAAGGGGAGACCCAGTACTTC | CASSSQLAGEGETQYF
- | TRBJ2-5 | TRBV2 | - | TGTGCCAGCAGCTATGGGAGGGAGACCCAGTACTTC | CASSYGRETQYF
- | TRBJ1-2 | TRBV6-1 | TRBD1 | TGTGCCAGCAGTAGACAGGGCAACTATGGCTACACCTTC | CASSRQGNYGYTF
- | TRBJ1-4 | TRBV29-1 | TRBD1 | TGCAGCGTTGATGATACCGGGACAGGAAAACTGTTTTTT | CSVDDTGTGKLFF
once | TRBJ1-2 | TRBV30 | TRBD1 | TGTGCCTGGAGTGTAACTCGATTGGGACAGGGGGCTGAAACCTTC | CAWSVTRLGQGAETF